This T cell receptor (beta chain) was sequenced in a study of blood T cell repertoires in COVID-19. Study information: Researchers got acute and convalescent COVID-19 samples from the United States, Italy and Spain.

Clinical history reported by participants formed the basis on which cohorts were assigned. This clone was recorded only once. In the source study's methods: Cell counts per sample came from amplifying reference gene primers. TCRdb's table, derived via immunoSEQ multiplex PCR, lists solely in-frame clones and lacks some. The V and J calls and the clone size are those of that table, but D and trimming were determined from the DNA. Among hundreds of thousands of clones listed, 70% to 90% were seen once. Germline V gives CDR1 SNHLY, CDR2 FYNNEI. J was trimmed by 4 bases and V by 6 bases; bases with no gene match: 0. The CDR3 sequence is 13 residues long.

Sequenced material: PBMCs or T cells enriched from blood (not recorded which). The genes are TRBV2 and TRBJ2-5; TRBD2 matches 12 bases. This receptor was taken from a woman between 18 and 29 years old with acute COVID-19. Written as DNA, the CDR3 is TGTGCCAGCAGGGGACTAGCGGGAGAGACCCAGTACTTC. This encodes CASRGLAGETQYF.